The 9 T cell receptor beta chains in this list originate from one sample, sequenced in a study. One entry per CDR3 protein, called by TCRdb with MiXCR from the 5' RACE reads. The table shows more than 9,500 distinct CDR3 sequences, with just over 50% occurring only once. The sorted Tregs were CD4+CD25+CD127-/low cells. Sequenced sample: tumor-infiltrating Tregs sorted from the breast tumor. The receptor source for this set is a female donor with breast cancer.

The chain couples TRBV7-2 to TRBJ2-7, with D possibly matching TRBD1 (5 bases). Looked up from germline, CDR1 is SGHTA and CDR2 is FQGNSA. The germline V and J ends were trimmed by 5 bases and 4 bases, with 12 bases remaining between them. The CDR3 has 13 residues. CDR3 region: CASSQSAGYEQYV. The CDR3 DNA reads TGTGCCAGCAGCCAGTCGGCAGGGTACGAGCAGTACGTC.

Only a few counts were recorded for this clonotype. The chain is built from TRBV6-1 and TRBJ2-5; possible D gene TRBD2, 6 bases. The CDR3 extends over 11 amino acids. The V end lost 6 bases, the J end lost 4 bases, and 6 bases lay between the germline ends. From germline, CDR1 is MNHNS and CDR2 SASEGT. CDR3 amino acids: CASREGETQYF. The CDR3 nucleotides read TGTGCCAGCAGGGAGGGAGAGACCCAGTACTTC.

This clonotype has a single count. V usage is TRBV5-1 and J usage is TRBJ2-3, with no clear D. The germline CDR1 and CDR2 sequences are SGHRS and YFSETQ. The ends were cut back, 1 base at V and 2 bases at J, with 11 bases in the middle. This CDR3 contains 15 residues. This chain's CDR3 is CASSLSGNPTDTQYF. In DNA form, the CDR3 reads TGCGCCAGCAGCTTGAGTGGGAACCCCACAGATACGCAGTATTTT.

J is TRBJ1-2 and V is TRBV20-1, with D perhaps matching TRBD1 (5 bases). Per the germline V gene, CDR1 is DFQATT and CDR2 is SNEGSKA (reference sequence). V gave up 3 bases and J gave up 3 bases, with 11 bases separating them. The CDR3 is made up of 13 amino acids. The CDR3 protein is CSASHQGDYGYTF. The CDR3 DNA sequence: TGCAGTGCTAGTCATCAGGGTGACTATGGCTACACCTTC.

The chain couples TRBV6-2 or TRBV6-3 to TRBJ1-1; possibly TRBD1 for D (5 bases). This CDR3 has 14 amino acids. The V gene lost 5 bases and the J gene lost 4 bases, with 14 bases spanning the gap. CDR1 MNHEY and CDR2 SVGEGT come from the germline V gene. CDR3 bases: TGTGCCAGCAGTCAACAGGAAGGGGTCACTGAAGCTTTCTTT. Encoded protein: CASSQQEGVTEAFF.

This clonotype was detected only a few times. The CDR3 loop is CASSRDSVKHEQYF. In nucleotides, the CDR3 is TGCGCCAGCAGCCGAGACTCAGTCAAGCACGAGCAGTACTTC. This rearrangement joins TRBV4-1 to TRBJ2-7; D call uncertain. Trimming cost V 4 bases and J 5 bases, with 15 bases left between them. Germline loops: CDR1 MGHRA, CDR2 YSYEKL. This CDR3 region has 14 residues.

This clonotype has only a few counts. The rearrangement links TRBV6-2 or TRBV6-3 to TRBJ2-7; weak D call: TRBD2 (7 bases). The CDR3 runs 14 residues. Trimming removed 0 bases at V and 4 bases at J, with 10 bases between. Germline CDR1 MNHEY, CDR2 SVGEGT. The CDR3 DNA is TGTGCCAGCAGTTACTCGAGGGGGGGTTACGAGCAGTACGTC. Translation: CASSYSRGGYEQYV.

The chain links TRBV29-1 to TRBJ1-4; possible D gene TRBD1, 6 bases. The CDR3 loop spans 11 amino acids. With 3 bases removed from V and 7 bases from J, the gap between germline ends came to 6 bases. CDR1 and CDR2 from the germline V gene are SQVTM and ANQGSEA. CDR3 region: CSVEDSEKLFF. In DNA form, the CDR3 reads TGCAGCGTTGAGGACAGTGAAAAACTGTTTTTT.

Details on this clonotype: An end of the junction differs from the germline gene, which may be a read error. The chain combines TRBV25-1 with TRBJ2-5, with TRBD2 identical over 11 bases. The germline V gene has CDR1 MGHDK and CDR2 SYGVNS. This CDR3 is 12 amino acids long. As DNA, the CDR3 is TGTGCCAGCAGTGCGCCCGACGGACTAGCGGGCTTC. This gives the protein CASSAPDGLAGF.